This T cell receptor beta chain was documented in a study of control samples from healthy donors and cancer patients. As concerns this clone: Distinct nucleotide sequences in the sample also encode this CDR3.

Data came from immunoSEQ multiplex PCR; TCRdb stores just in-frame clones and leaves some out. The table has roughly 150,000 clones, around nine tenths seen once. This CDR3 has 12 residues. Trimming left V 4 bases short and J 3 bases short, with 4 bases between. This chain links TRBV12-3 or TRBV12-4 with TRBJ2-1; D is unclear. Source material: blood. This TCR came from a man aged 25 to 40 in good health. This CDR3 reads CASSSDYNEQFF. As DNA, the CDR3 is TGTGCCAGCAGTTCGGACTACAATGAGCAGTTCTTC.